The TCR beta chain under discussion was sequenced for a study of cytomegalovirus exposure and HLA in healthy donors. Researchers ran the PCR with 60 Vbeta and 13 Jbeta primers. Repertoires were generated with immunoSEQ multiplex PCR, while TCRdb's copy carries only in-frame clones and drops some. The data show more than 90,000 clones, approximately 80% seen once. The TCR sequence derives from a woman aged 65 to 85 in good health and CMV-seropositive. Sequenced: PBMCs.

The CDR3, as DNA: TGTGCCAGCAGCCGTCGTGGACTAGCGGACGAGCAGTACTTC. Amino acids: CASSRRGLADEQYF. The rearrangement joins TRBV11-1 to TRBJ2-7, with 10 bases that match TRBD2. The trim removed 5 bases at V and 5 bases at J, leaving 6 bases unmatched. The CDR3 totals 14 residues. Germline CDR1 and CDR2: SGHAT and FQDESV (reference sequence). Full variable domain (remainder filled in from reference TRBV11-1 and TRBJ2-7): EAEVAQSPRYKITEKSQAVAFWCDPISGHATLYWYRQILGQGPELLVQFQDESVVDDSQLPKDRFSAERLKGVDSTLKIQPAELGDSAMYLCASSRRGLADEQYFGPGTRLTVT.